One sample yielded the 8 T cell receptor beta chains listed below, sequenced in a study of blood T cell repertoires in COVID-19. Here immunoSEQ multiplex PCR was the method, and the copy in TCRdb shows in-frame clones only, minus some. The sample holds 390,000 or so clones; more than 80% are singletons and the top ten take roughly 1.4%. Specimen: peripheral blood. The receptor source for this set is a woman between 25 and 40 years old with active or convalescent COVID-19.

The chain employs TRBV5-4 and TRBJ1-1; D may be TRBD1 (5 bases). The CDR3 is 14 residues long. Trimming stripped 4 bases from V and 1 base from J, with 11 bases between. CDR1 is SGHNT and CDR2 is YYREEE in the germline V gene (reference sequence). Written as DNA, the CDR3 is TGTGCCAGCAGCCCGCAGACAGCGAACACTGAAGCTTTCTTT. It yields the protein CASSPQTANTEAFF.

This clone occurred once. The CDR3 here is CASSSTGGQGQWTQYF. In DNA, the CDR3 is TGTGCCAGCAGCAGCACGGGTGGACAGGGTCAGTGGACCCAGTACTTC. The chain uses TRBV5-4 and TRBJ2-5; 8 bases line up with TRBD1. Germline V gene data show CDR1 as SGHNT and CDR2 as YYREEE (reference sequence). The CDR3 loop spans 16 amino acids. The V segment lost 4 bases and the J segment 7 bases; nucleotides outside the gene matches: 15.

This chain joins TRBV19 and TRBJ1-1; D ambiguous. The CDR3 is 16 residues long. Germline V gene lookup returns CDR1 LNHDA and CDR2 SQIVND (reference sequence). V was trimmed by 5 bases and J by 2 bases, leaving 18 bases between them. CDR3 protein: CASSRGLSQANTEAFF. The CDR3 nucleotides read TGTGCCAGTAGTCGTGGACTTTCCCAAGCCAACACTGAAGCTTTCTTT.

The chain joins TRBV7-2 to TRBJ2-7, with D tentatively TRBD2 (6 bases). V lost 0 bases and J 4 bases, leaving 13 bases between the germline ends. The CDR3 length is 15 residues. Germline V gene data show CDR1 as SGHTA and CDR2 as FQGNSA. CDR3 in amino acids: CASSLARDSFYEQYF. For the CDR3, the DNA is TGTGCCAGCAGCTTAGCGCGGGACTCGTTTTACGAGCAGTACTTC.

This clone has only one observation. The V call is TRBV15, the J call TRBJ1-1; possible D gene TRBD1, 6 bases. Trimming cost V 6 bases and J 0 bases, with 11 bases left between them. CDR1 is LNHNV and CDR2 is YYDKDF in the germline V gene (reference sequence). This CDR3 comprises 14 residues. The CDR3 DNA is TGTGCCACCAGTACTGGACAGTTGAACACTGAAGCTTTCTTT. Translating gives CATSTGQLNTEAFF. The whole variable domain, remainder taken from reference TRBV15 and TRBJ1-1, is DAMVIQNPRYQVTQFGKPVTLSCSQTLNHNVMYWYQQKSSQAPKLLFHYYDKDFNNEADTPDNFQSRRPNTSFCFLDIRSPGLGDTAMYLCATSTGQLNTEAFFGQGTRLTVV.

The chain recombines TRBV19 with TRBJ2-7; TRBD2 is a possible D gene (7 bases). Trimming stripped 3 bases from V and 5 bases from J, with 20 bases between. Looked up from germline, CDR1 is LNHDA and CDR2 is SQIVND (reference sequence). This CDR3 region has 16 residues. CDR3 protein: CASSIGSGGTFHEQYF. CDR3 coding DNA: TGTGCCAGTAGTATCGGTTCCGGGGGGACATTCCACGAGCAGTACTTC.

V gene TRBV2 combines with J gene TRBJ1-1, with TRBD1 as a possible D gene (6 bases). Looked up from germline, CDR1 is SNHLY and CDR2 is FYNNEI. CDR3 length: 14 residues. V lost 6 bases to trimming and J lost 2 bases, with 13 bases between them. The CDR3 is CASREQGTNTEAFF. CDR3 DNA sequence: TGTGCCAGCAGGGAACAGGGAACCAACACTGAAGCTTTCTTT. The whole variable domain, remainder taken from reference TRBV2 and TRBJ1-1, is EPEVTQTPSHQVTQMGQEVILRCVPISNHLYFYWYRQILGQKVEFLVSFYNNEISEKSEIFDDQFSVERPDGSNFTLKIRSTKLEDSAMYFCASREQGTNTEAFFGQGTRLTVV.

For the CDR3, the DNA is TGTGCCAGCAGCTGGAACCAGGGGTCCGAGCAGTACTTC. This gives the protein CASSWNQGSEQYF. This chain links TRBV5-6 with TRBJ2-7; maybe TRBD1 (6 bases). V lost 3 bases, J lost 6 bases, and 13 bases lay in between. Germline CDR1 and CDR2: SGHDT and YYEEEE. CDR3 size: 13 residues.